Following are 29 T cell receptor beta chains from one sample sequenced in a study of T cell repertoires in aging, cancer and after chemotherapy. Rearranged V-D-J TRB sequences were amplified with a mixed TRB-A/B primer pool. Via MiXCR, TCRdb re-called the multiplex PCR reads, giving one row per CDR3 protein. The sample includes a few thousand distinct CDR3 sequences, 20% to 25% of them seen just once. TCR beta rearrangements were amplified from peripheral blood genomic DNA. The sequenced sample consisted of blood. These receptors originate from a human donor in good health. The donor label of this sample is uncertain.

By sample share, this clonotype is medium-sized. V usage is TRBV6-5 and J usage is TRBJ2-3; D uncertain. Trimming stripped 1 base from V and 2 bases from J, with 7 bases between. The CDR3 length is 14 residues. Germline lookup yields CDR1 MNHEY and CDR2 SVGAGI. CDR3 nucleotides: TGTGCCAGCAGTTACTTTCCCCTCACAGATACGCAGTATTTT. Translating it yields CASSYFPLTDTQYF.

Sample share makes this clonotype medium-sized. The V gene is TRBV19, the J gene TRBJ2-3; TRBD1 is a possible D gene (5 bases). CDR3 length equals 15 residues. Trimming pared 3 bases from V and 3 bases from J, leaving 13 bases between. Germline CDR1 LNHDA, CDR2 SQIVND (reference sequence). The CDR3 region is CASSMGQGRTDTQYF. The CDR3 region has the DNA TGTGCCAGTAGTATGGGGCAGGGTAGAACAGATACGCAGTATTTT.

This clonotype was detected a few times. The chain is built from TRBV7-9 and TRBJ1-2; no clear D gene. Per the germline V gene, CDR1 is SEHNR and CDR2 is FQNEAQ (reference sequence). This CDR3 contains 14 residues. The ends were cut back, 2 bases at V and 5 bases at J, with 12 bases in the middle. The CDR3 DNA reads TGTGCCAGCAGCTTAACATTGAGTGGATATGGCTACACCTTC. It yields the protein CASSLTLSGYGYTF. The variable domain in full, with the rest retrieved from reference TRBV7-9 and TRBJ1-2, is DTGVSQNPRHKITKRGQNVTFRCDPISEHNRLYWYRQTLGQGPEFLTYFQNEAQLEKSRLLSDRFSAERPKGSFSTLEIQRTEQGDSAMYLCASSLTLSGYGYTFGSGTRLTVV.

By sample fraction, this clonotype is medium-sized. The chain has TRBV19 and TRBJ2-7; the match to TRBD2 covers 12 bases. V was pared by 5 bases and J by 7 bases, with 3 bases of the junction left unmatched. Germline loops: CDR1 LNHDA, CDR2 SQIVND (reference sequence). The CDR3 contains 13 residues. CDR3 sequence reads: CASSLAGGSEQYF. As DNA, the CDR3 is TGTGCCAGTAGTCTAGCGGGGGGGAGTGAGCAGTACTTC.

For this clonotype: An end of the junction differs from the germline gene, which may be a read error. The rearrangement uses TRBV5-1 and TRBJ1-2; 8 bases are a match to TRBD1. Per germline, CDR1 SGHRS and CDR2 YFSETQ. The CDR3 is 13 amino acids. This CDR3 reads CVSSSQGARSYTF. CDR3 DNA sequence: TGCGTCAGCAGCTCGCAGGGGGCTCGGAGTTACACCTTC.

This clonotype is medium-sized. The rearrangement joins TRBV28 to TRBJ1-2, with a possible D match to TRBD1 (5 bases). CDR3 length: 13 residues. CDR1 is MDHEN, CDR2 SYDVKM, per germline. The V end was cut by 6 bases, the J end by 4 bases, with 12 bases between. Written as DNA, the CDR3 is TGTGCCAGCAGATCAGGGTTGCGCTATGGCTACACCTTC. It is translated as CASRSGLRYGYTF.

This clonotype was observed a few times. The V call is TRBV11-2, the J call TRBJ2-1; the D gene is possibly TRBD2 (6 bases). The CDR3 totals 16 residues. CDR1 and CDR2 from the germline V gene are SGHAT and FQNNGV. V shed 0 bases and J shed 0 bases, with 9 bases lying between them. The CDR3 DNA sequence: TGTGCCAGCAGCTTAGATATCGGGAGCTCCTACAATGAGCAGTTCTTC. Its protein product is CASSLDIGSSYNEQFF. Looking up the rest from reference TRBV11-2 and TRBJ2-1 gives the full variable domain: EAGVAQSPRYKIIEKRQSVAFWCNPISGHATLYWYQQILGQGPKLLIQFQNNGVVDDSQLPKDRFSAERLKGVDSTLKIQPAKLEDSAVYLCASSLDIGSSYNEQFFGPGTRLTVL.

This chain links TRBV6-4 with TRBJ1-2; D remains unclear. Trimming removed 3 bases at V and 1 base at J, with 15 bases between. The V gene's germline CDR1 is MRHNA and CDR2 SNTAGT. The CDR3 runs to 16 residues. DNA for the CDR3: TGTGCCAGCAGTGAGTCTTACGGCCAGTTTAACTATGGCTACACCTTC. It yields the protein CASSESYGQFNYGYTF.

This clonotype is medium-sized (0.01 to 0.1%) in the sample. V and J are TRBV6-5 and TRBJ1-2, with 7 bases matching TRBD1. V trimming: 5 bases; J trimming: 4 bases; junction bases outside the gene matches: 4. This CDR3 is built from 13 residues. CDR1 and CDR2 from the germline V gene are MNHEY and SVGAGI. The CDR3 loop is CASSLGQFYGYTF. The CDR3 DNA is TGTGCCAGCAGTCTGGGACAGTTCTATGGCTACACCTTC.

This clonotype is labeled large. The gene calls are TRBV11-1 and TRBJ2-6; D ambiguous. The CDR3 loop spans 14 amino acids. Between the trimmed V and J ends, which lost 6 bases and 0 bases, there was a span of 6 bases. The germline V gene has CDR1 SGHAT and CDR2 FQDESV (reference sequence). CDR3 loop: CASSWSSGANVLTF. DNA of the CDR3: TGTGCCAGCAGTTGGAGCTCTGGGGCCAACGTCCTGACTTTC.

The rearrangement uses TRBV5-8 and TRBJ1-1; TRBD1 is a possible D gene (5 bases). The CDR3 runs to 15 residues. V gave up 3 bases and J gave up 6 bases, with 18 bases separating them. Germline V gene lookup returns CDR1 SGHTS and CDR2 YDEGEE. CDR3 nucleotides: TGTGCCAGCAGCTACTCAGGAGGGGTCCTACCTGAAGCTTTCTTT. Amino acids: CASSYSGGVLPEAFF.

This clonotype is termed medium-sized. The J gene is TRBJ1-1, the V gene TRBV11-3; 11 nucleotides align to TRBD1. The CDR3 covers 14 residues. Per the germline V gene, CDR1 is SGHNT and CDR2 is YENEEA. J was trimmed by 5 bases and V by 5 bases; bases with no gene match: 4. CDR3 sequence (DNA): TGTGCCAGCAGCACGGACAGGGGGCGAACTGAAGCTTTCTTT. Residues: CASSTDRGRTEAFF. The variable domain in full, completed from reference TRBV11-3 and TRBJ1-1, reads EAGVVQSPRYKIIEKKQPVAFWCNPISGHNTLYWYLQNLGQGPELLIRYENEEAVDDSQLPKDRFSAERLKGVDSTLKIQPAELGDSAVYLCASSTDRGRTEAFFGQGTRLTVV.

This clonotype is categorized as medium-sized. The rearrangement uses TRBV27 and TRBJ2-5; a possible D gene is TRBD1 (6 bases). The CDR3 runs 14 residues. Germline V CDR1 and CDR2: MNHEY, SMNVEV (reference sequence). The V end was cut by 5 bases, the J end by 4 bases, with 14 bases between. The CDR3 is CASSGQGKVETQYF. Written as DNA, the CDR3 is TGTGCCAGCAGTGGTCAGGGGAAGGTAGAGACCCAGTACTTC.

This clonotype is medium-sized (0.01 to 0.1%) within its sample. CDR3 protein: CASSPRTQILNYGYTF. As DNA, the CDR3 is TGTGCCAGCTCACCACGGACACAAATCTTAAACTATGGCTACACCTTC. The chain has TRBV18 and TRBJ1-2, with D perhaps matching TRBD1 (5 bases). Germline V gives CDR1 KGHSH, CDR2 LQKENI. Trimming left V 1 base short and J 2 bases short, with 14 bases between. This CDR3 is built from 16 residues.

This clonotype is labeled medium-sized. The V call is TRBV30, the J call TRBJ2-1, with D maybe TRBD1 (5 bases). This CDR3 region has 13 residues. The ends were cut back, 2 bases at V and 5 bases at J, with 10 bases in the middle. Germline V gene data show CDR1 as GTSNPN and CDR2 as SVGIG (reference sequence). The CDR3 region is CAWSQGAHNEQFF. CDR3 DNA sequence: TGTGCCTGGAGTCAAGGGGCCCACAATGAGCAGTTCTTC.

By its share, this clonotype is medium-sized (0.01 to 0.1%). CDR3 loop: CASSLRSRPDAGELFF. The CDR3 DNA reads as TGTGCCAGCAGTTTGAGAAGCAGGCCCGACGCCGGGGAGCTGTTTTTT. The chain combines TRBV28 with TRBJ2-2, with unresolved D. This CDR3 has 16 amino acids. V dropped 3 bases and J dropped 6 bases, with 17 bases sitting between them. Germline V gives CDR1 MDHEN, CDR2 SYDVKM. The whole variable domain, remainder taken from reference TRBV28 and TRBJ2-2, is DVKVTQSSRYLVKRTGEKVFLECVQDMDHENMFWYRQDPGLGLRLIYFSYDVKMKEKGDIPEGYSVSREKKERFSLILESASTNQTSMYLCASSLRSRPDAGELFFGEGSRLTVL.

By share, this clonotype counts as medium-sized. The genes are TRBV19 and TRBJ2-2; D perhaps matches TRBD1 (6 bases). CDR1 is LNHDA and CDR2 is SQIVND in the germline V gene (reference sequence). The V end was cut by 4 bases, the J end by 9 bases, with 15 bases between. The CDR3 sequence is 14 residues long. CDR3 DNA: TGTGCCAGTAGTAAAATACAGGGACCCAGGGAGCTGTTTTTT. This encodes CASSKIQGPRELFF.

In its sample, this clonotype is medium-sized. The CDR3 spells CASSLIGLAGADTQYF. CDR3 DNA sequence: TGTGCCAGCAGTTTGATCGGCCTAGCGGGAGCAGATACGCAGTATTTT. The chain employs TRBV27 and TRBJ2-3, with 10 bases identical to TRBD2. Trimming removed 3 bases from V and 4 bases from J; junction bases left unmatched: 7. Looked up from germline, CDR1 is MNHEY and CDR2 is SMNVEV (reference sequence). This CDR3 spans 16 amino acids.

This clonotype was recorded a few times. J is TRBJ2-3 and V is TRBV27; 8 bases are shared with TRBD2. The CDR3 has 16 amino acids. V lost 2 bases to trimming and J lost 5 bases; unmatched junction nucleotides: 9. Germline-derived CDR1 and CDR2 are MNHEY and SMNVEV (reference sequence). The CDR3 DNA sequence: TGTGCCAGCAGTTTAGGGCAAGCGGGAGTCGGAGATACGCAGTATTTT. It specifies CASSLGQAGVGDTQYF.

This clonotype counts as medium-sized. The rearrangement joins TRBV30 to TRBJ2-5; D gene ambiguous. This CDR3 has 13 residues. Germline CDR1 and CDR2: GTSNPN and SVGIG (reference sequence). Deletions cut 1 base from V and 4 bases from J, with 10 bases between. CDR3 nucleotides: TGTGCCTGGAGTGGAAGCGTGGGAGAGACCCAGTACTTC. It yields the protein CAWSGSVGETQYF.

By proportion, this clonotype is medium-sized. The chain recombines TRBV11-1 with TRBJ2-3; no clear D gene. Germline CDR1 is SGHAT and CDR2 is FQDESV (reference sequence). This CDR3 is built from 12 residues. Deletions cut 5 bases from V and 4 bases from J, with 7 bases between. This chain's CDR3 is CASSPSPDTQYF. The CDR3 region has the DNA TGTGCCAGCAGCCCGAGCCCAGATACGCAGTATTTT.

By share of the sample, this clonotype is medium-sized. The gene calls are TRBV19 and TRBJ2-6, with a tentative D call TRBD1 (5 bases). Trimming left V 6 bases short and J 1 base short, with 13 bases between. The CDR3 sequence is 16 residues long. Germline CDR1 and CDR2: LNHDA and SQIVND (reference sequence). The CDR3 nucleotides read TGTGCCAGTAGAGTTACAGGTAGATCTGGGGCCAACGTCCTGACTTTC. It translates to CASRVTGRSGANVLTF.

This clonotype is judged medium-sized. In nucleotides, the CDR3 is TGCAGCGTACCGGGACTAGCGAAAGAGACCCAGTACTTC. As protein: CSVPGLAKETQYF. The chain carries TRBV29-1 and TRBJ2-5; 10 bases align to TRBD2. J lost 3 bases, V lost 6 bases, and 4 bases had no gene match. Germline V gene lookup returns CDR1 SQVTM and CDR2 ANQGSEA. The CDR3 runs 13 residues.

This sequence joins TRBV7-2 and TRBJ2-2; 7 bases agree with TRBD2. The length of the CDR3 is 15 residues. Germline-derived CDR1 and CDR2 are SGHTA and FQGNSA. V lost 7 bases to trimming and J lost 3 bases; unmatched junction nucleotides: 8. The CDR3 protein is CASNWGGGHTGELFF. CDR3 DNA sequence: TGTGCCAGCAACTGGGGCGGGGGACACACCGGGGAGCTGTTTTTT.

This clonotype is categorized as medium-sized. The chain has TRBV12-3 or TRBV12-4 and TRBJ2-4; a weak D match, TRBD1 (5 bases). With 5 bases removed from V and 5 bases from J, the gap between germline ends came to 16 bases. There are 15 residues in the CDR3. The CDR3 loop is CASSTDRGQQNIQYF. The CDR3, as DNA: TGTGCCAGCAGTACCGACCGCGGACAACAAAACATTCAGTACTTC.

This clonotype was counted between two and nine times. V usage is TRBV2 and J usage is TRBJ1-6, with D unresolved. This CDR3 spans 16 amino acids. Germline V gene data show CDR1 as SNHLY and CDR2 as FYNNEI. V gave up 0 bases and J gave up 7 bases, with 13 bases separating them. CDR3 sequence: CASSEAHKASNSPLHF. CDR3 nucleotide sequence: TGTGCCAGCAGTGAAGCGCACAAAGCTAGCAATTCACCCCTCCACTTT.

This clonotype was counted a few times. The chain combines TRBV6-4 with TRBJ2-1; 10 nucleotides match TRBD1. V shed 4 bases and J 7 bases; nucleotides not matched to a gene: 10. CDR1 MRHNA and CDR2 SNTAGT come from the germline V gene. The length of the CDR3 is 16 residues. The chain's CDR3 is CASSVWDRGSYNEQFF. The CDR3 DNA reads TGTGCCAGCAGTGTGTGGGACAGGGGTTCATATAATGAGCAGTTCTTC.

CDR3 sequence (DNA): TGCGCCAGCAGCCAAGACTTGTCTCTAAACACCATATATTTT. It specifies CASSQDLSLNTIYF. The chain is built from TRBV4-1 and TRBJ1-3; no firm D call. The CDR3 is 14 residues long. Between the trimmed V and J ends, which lost 0 bases and 6 bases, there was a span of 9 bases. Germline V lookup: CDR1 MGHRA, CDR2 YSYEKL.

CDR3 amino acids: CSVPGLAGATDTQYF. The DNA for the CDR3 is TGCAGCGTACCGGGACTAGCGGGAGCCACAGATACGCAGTATTTT. The J gene is TRBJ2-3, the V gene TRBV29-1; 14 positions agree with TRBD2. Germline V gene sequence: CDR1 SQVTM, CDR2 ANQGSEA. V lost 6 bases, J lost 2 bases, and 4 bases stayed unmatched. The CDR3 extends over 15 amino acids.